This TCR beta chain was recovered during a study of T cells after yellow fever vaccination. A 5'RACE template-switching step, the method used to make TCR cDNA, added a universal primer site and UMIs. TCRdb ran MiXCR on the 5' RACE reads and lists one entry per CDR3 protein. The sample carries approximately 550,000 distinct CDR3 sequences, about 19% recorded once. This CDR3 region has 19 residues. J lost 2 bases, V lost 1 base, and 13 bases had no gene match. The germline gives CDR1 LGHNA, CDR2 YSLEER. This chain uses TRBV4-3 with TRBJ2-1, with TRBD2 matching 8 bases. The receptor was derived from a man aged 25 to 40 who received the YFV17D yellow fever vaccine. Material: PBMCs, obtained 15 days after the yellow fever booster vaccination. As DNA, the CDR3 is TGCGCCAGCAGCCAAGGGTCCGGGCGGGAGGCCACCCCCTACAATGAGCAGTTCTTC. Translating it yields CASSQGSGREATPYNEQFF.